The present entry profiles one T cell receptor beta chain with its context. Its antigen is currently unknown. A multiplex PCR was run with 60 Vbeta primers and 13 Jbeta primers. Generated by immunoSEQ multiplex PCR, the TCRdb table keeps only in-frame clones and is missing some. The table records 160,000 or so clones, approximately 72% of them present only once. These data are taken from a study of cytomegalovirus exposure and HLA in healthy donors. Findings and limits, study-wide: When the data were analyzed later, several of the most significant clusters appeared to be linked to common viral pathogens.

The CDR3 runs to 14 residues. The germline gives CDR1 KGHSH, CDR2 LQKENI. Between the trimmed V and J ends, which lost 0 bases and 1 base, there was a span of 6 bases. The donors, nominally healthy at sampling, likely had unrecorded immune exposures. This clonotype was sampled from a human donor in good health. The chain has TRBV18 and TRBJ2-5, with unresolved D. Material for sequencing was PBMCs. The CDR3 sequence is CASSPPASQETQYF. CDR3 sequence (DNA): TGTGCCAGCTCACCACCGGCCAGCCAAGAGACCCAGTACTTC.